What follows describes a single T cell receptor (beta chain). No antigen is known for it. The CDR3 does not end in the conserved phenylalanine or tryptophan, so this is likely a read error. These data are taken from a study of tumor-infiltrating lymphocytes in primary liver carcinoma. As for the study in general: Those enrolled were patients of both sexes, who were aged 30 to 69 years. Tissue type made little difference to sample yields of roughly 3.5 to 7.13 million productive TCRbeta reads. The study reported T1-T3 N0M0 tumors spanning 4.2 to 10 cm.

This CDR3 spans 15 amino acids. Per the germline V gene, CDR1 is MNHNS and CDR2 is SASEGT. TCR beta cDNA was prepared out of 450 to 500 ng total RNA by means of a constant-region primer. The TCR beta library was amplified through three nested multiplex PCR rounds in a modified ARM-PCR procedure. The first two PCR rounds, roughly 9 cycles each, used TRBV1-TRBV30 forward primers and a C-beta reverse primer. One entry per CDR3 protein results from TCRdb running MiXCR on the multiplex PCR reads. This sample has a few hundred thousand distinct CDR3 sequences, with 50% to 75% found just once. Study conclusions and caveats: Relative to tumor region pairs, the tumor-adjacent and tumor-blood pairs showed overlap that was lower.

The study extracted blood RNA from unsorted whole blood and also extracted germline DNA. The receptor's source is a young woman with primary liver carcinoma and hepatitis B virus infection. What was sequenced was peripheral blood. The J gene is TRBJ2-5, the V gene TRBV6-1; D is possibly TRBD1 (5 bases). This CDR3 is CANSGNRLTQETQYI. In DNA, the CDR3 is TGTGCCAACAGTGGAAACAGGCTCACACAGGAGACCCAGTACATC.